Listed here are 30 T cell receptor beta chains from one sample, sequenced in a study of shared clonotypes between healthy human individuals. Selected positively for CCR7 and CD45RO-negative, naive CD8 cells excluded terminally differentiated effector memory CD45RA+ cells. Sequenced by immunoSEQ multiplex PCR; TCRdb stores in-frame clones only, minus some. The data contain approximately 1.9 million clones, 93% of them singletons. The specimen sequenced was naive CD8+ T cells from PBMCs. These receptors all stem from a man aged 18 to 30 in good health. Some clones in this sample may be carry-over from other donors' samples.

This rearrangement joins TRBV7-9 to TRBJ2-5, with TRBD1 identical over 7 bases. The junction had 7 bases not matched to a gene; V was cut back by 8 bases and J by 1 base. This CDR3 region has 14 residues. The germline CDR1 and CDR2 sequences are SEHNR and FQNEAQ (reference sequence). The CDR3 sequence is CASSKRQGQETQYF. The CDR3 DNA is TGTGCCAGCTCGAAAAGACAGGGCCAAGAGACCCAGTACTTC.

The rearrangement links TRBV28 to TRBJ1-1; D gene uncertain. Germline assignment: CDR1 MDHEN and CDR2 SYDVKM. V lost 6 bases to trimming and J lost 7 bases, with 12 bases between them. CDR3 length: 12 amino acids. CDR3 region: CASSPGRDEAFF. The CDR3 nucleotides are TGTGCCAGCAGCCCCGGTCGGGATGAAGCTTTCTTT.

This clone was counted between two and nine times. The chain uses TRBV18 and TRBJ1-1, with D possibly matching TRBD1 (5 bases). The CDR3 has 13 residues. Germline values: CDR1 KGHSH, CDR2 LQKENI. V was cut by 5 bases and J by 5 bases, with 12 bases left in between. The DNA for the CDR3 is TGTGCCAGCTCAGACAGCTGGAGGACTGAAGCTTTCTTT. It yields the protein CASSDSWRTEAFF.

The genes are TRBV5-1 and TRBJ2-7; 7 bases line up with TRBD1. There are 15 residues in the CDR3. The V and J ends lost 3 bases and 2 bases, in that order; junction bases with no gene match: 8. The V gene's germline CDR1 is SGHRS and CDR2 YFSETQ. CDR3 protein: CASSSDRELTYEQYF. The DNA for the CDR3 is TGCGCCAGCAGCTCTGACAGGGAACTGACCTACGAGCAGTACTTC.

This sequence joins TRBV5-5 and TRBJ2-7; D might be TRBD1 (5 bases). The V gene lost 2 bases and the J gene lost 3 bases, with 9 bases spanning the gap. CDR3 length: 13 residues. Germline V CDR1 and CDR2: SGHKS, YYEKEE (reference sequence). The CDR3 DNA is TGTGCCAGCAGCTTCGGACACTTCTACGAGCAGTACTTC. It specifies CASSFGHFYEQYF. The variable domain in full, with the rest retrieved from reference TRBV5-5 and TRBJ2-7, is DAGVTQSPTHLIKTRGQQVTLRCSPISGHKSVSWYQQVLGQGPQFIFQYYEKEERGRGNFPDRFSARQFPNYSSELNVNALLLGDSALYLCASSFGHFYEQYFGPGTRLTVT.

This clone was counted once. This same CDR3 is encoded by further DNA sequences in the sample. The chain recombines TRBV4-1 with TRBJ2-3; 11 nucleotides line up with TRBD2. The V gene end was trimmed by 1 base and the J gene end by 4 bases; junction bases not matched to a gene: 1. CDR1 and CDR2 from the germline V gene are MGHRA and YSYEKL. This CDR3 contains 15 residues. CDR3 loop: CASSQVAGGPDTQYF. The CDR3 bases are TGCGCCAGCAGCCAAGTAGCGGGAGGGCCAGATACGCAGTATTTT.

Only one count was recorded for this clone. This chain joins TRBV19 and TRBJ2-1; no clear D gene. Germline V gives CDR1 LNHDA, CDR2 SQIVND (reference sequence). This CDR3 contains 15 residues. V lost 7 bases and J lost 3, with 16 bases in between. The CDR3 loop is CASTYGSGFYNEQFF. For the CDR3, the DNA is TGTGCCAGTACCTATGGGTCCGGGTTCTACAATGAGCAGTTCTTC.

The gene calls are TRBV5-1 and TRBJ1-1, with a tentative D call TRBD1 (6 bases). The germline V and J ends were trimmed by 2 bases and 1 base, with 9 bases remaining between them. This CDR3 spans 14 amino acids. Germline V gene lookup returns CDR1 SGHRS and CDR2 YFSETQ. The CDR3, as DNA: TGCGCCAGCAGCTTACGGGGGCAGAACACTGAAGCTTTCTTT. Protein: CASSLRGQNTEAFF.

This rearrangement joins TRBV27 to TRBJ2-7; D call uncertain. The CDR3 runs 14 residues. Germline V gives CDR1 MNHEY, CDR2 SMNVEV (reference sequence). Trimming took off 6 bases at V and 2 bases at J, with 14 bases between the two ends. The CDR3 DNA is TGTGCCAGCAGACCGGACCAGCAAACCTACGAGCAGTACTTC. Translation gives CASRPDQQTYEQYF.

This clone was seen just once. This chain links TRBV6-7 with TRBJ1-1, with 8 bases aligning to TRBD1. TRBV6-7 is placed among ORFs of uncertain function. The CDR3 length is 17 residues. Losses at the gene ends were 0 bases for V and 4 bases for J; bases not matched to a gene: 10. CDR3 loop: CASSYSPQGAIITEAFF. CDR3 coding DNA: TGTGCCAGCAGTTACTCGCCCCAGGGGGCGATAATCACTGAAGCTTTCTTT.

The count of this clone is one. The chain has TRBV6-5 and TRBJ1-1; no clear D. V dropped 0 bases and J dropped 5 bases, with 16 bases sitting between them. CDR3 length: 16 residues. Germline-derived CDR1 and CDR2 are MNHEY and SVGAGI. CDR3 in amino acids: CASSYSRSAPVTEAFF. CDR3 DNA: TGTGCCAGCAGTTACTCGCGTTCAGCCCCTGTGACTGAAGCTTTCTTT.

The genes are TRBV19 and TRBJ2-5, with 10 positions matching TRBD1. Germline assignment: CDR1 LNHDA and CDR2 SQIVND (reference sequence). The CDR3 runs to 13 residues. V lost 8 bases and J lost 4; bases outside the gene matches: 4. The CDR3 reads CASADRGAETQYF. In nucleotides, the CDR3 is TGTGCCAGTGCGGACAGGGGGGCAGAGACCCAGTACTTC.

The genes are TRBV29-1 and TRBJ2-1; no clear D. The CDR3 runs 12 residues. V lost 3 bases, J lost 5 bases, and 8 bases lay in between. Germline CDR1 reads SQVTM; CDR2 reads ANQGSEA. The CDR3 DNA reads as TGCAGCGTTGAGGGTCAGGACAATGAGCAGTTCTTC. Protein sequence: CSVEGQDNEQFF.

This clone came up a few times. CDR3 in amino acids: CASSGYTEAFF. The CDR3 coding sequence is TGTGCCAGCAGCGGTTACACTGAAGCTTTCTTT. The chain employs TRBV11-2 and TRBJ1-1; D is unclear. Germline CDR1 and CDR2: SGHAT and FQNNGV. The CDR3 is 11 amino acids. V was shortened by 5 bases and J by 3 bases, with 4 bases between the two germline ends. Filled out from reference TRBV11-2 and TRBJ1-1, the complete variable domain reads EAGVAQSPRYKIIEKRQSVAFWCNPISGHATLYWYQQILGQGPKLLIQFQNNGVVDDSQLPKDRFSAERLKGVDSTLKIQPAKLEDSAVYLCASSGYTEAFFGQGTRLTVV.

This clone was seen a few times. The chain carries TRBV30 and TRBJ1-5; D is ambiguous. The germline V and J ends were trimmed by 0 bases and 1 base, with 4 bases remaining between them. Germline assignment: CDR1 GTSNPN and CDR2 SVGIG (reference sequence). The CDR3 has 13 amino acids. CDR3 region: CAWSVTSNQPQHF. The CDR3 DNA reads TGTGCCTGGAGTGTAACCAGCAATCAGCCCCAGCATTTT.

The chain employs TRBV29-1 and TRBJ1-1, with D perhaps TRBD1 (5 bases). Per germline, CDR1 SQVTM and CDR2 ANQGSEA. The CDR3 is 14 residues long. V lost 5 bases and J 8 bases, leaving 21 bases between the germline ends. The CDR3 nucleotides are TGCAGCGTTAGCCCCGTGGCAGGGAGATCCGAAGCTTTCTTT. This sequence encodes CSVSPVAGRSEAFF.

CDR3 nucleotides: TGCAGCATACGACCGCGGGCAGGCATGGGTGGCTACACCTTC. Translating gives CSIRPRAGMGGYTF. The chain employs TRBV29-1 and TRBJ1-2; the D is unclear. V was shortened by 8 bases and J by 7 bases, with 23 bases between the two germline ends. Germline V CDR1 and CDR2: SQVTM, ANQGSEA. This CDR3 has 14 residues.

The V gene is TRBV7-9, the J gene TRBJ2-7; 8 bases agree with TRBD2. Germline CDR1 and CDR2: SEHNR and FQNEAQ (reference sequence). The CDR3 extends over 12 amino acids. J gave up 7 bases and V 5 bases, and 4 bases lay outside the gene matches. CDR3 coding DNA: TGTGCCAGCAGCCGCGGGGGGCAAGAGCAGTACTTC. It yields the protein CASSRGGQEQYF.

About this clone: Distinct nucleotide sequences in the sample also encode this CDR3. V and J are TRBV9 and TRBJ2-7, with 10 positions matching TRBD2. This CDR3 is built from 15 residues. Per the germline V gene, CDR1 is SGDLS and CDR2 is YYNGEE. With 4 bases clipped from V and 0 bases from J, the junction kept 4 bases outside the gene matches. The CDR3 DNA is TGTGCCAGCAGCCTCGGACTAGCGGCCTCCTACGAGCAGTACTTC. Its protein is CASSLGLAASYEQYF. Drawing the rest from reference TRBV9 and TRBJ2-7, the complete variable domain is DSGVTQTPKHLITATGQRVTLRCSPRSGDLSVYWYQQSLDQGLQFLIQYYNGEERAKGNILERFSAQQFPDLHSELNLSSLELGDSALYFCASSLGLAASYEQYFGPGTRLTVT.

The chain uses TRBV11-2 and TRBJ2-7, with D possibly matching TRBD1 (5 bases). The CDR3 loop spans 16 amino acids. The germline gives CDR1 SGHAT, CDR2 FQNNGV. V gave up 2 bases and J gave up 2 bases, with 16 bases separating them. CDR3 sequence (DNA): TGTGCCAGCAGCTTACCCCGACAGAGACCCCCCTACGAGCAGTACTTC. This sequence encodes CASSLPRQRPPYEQYF.

The rearrangement links TRBV7-9 to TRBJ2-1; 11 bases align to TRBD2. Unmatched junction bases numbered 9, after V lost 5 bases and J lost 6 bases. The CDR3 sequence is 16 residues long. Germline lookup yields CDR1 SEHNR and CDR2 FQNEAQ (reference sequence). The CDR3: CASSEAGLADSNEQFF. CDR3 DNA: TGTGCCAGCAGCGAAGCGGGACTAGCGGACTCCAATGAGCAGTTCTTC.

The rearrangement uses TRBV9 and TRBJ1-1; D gene ambiguous. Germline V gives CDR1 SGDLS, CDR2 YYNGEE. Trimming took 0 bases from V and 1 from J, leaving 16 bases between them. This CDR3 has 17 residues. The CDR3 DNA sequence: TGTGCCAGCAGCGTAGATCCCCGTGTGGACCCGAACACTGAAGCTTTCTTT. Translating it yields CASSVDPRVDPNTEAFF.

This sequence joins TRBV2 and TRBJ2-1; D may be TRBD1 (5 bases). The germline V gene has CDR1 SNHLY and CDR2 FYNNEI. This CDR3 is built from 14 residues. Trimming cost V 6 bases and J 7 bases, with 16 bases left between them. The CDR3 DNA sequence: TGTGCCAGCAGCTTTCCGGCAGGGATAAATGAGCAGTTCTTC. Its protein is CASSFPAGINEQFF. The full variable domain, its missing parts supplied by reference TRBV2 and TRBJ2-1, is EPEVTQTPSHQVTQMGQEVILRCVPISNHLYFYWYRQILGQKVEFLVSFYNNEISEKSEIFDDQFSVERPDGSNFTLKIRSTKLEDSAMYFCASSFPAGINEQFFGPGTRLTVL.

The rearrangement joins TRBV7-2 to TRBJ2-7; D possibly uses TRBD1 or TRBD2 (5 bases each). The V gene's germline CDR1 is SGHTA and CDR2 FQGNSA. Trimming stripped 6 bases from V and 6 bases from J, with 21 bases between. The CDR3 runs to 15 residues. The DNA for the CDR3 is TGTGCCAGCAGTCTAAGGGACCCCCGAGGAGGCGAGCAGTACTTC. This sequence encodes CASSLRDPRGGEQYF.

There are a few counts of this clone. The chain combines TRBV20-1 with TRBJ1-5; D gene unclear. The germline gives CDR1 DFQATT, CDR2 SNEGSKA (reference sequence). The CDR3 length is 10 residues. Deletions cut 4 bases from V and 9 bases from J, with 7 bases between. As DNA, the CDR3 is TGCAGTGCTATATCCGGGCCCCAGCATTTT. It translates to CSAISGPQHF.

This clone was counted once. CDR3 sequence: CASSPEVAGNYEQYF. For the CDR3, the DNA is TGCGCCAGCAGCCCCGAAGTAGCGGGGAACTACGAGCAGTACTTC. V usage is TRBV4-1 and J usage is TRBJ2-7; 8 bases map to TRBD2. J lost 3 bases, V lost 4 bases, and 8 bases had no gene match. The CDR3 consists of 15 residues. The germline V gene encodes CDR1 MGHRA and CDR2 YSYEKL.

The chain couples TRBV4-3 to TRBJ2-5; 7 positions match TRBD1. With 0 bases clipped from V and 3 bases from J, the junction kept 4 bases outside the gene matches. Germline loops: CDR1 LGHNA, CDR2 YSLEER. CDR3 length: 15 amino acids. CDR3 DNA sequence: TGCGCCAGCAGCCAAGATGAAGGGACAGAAGAGACCCAGTACTTC. Protein sequence: CASSQDEGTEETQYF.

Of note for this clone: Different DNA sequences within this sample yield the same CDR3. V and J are TRBV6-5 and TRBJ2-1; unclear D gene. The V gene lost 6 bases and the J gene lost 3 bases, with 6 bases spanning the gap. The CDR3 is made up of 12 amino acids. CDR1 is MNHEY and CDR2 is SVGAGI in the germline V gene. In DNA, the CDR3 is TGTGCCAGCAGCTCCGACTACAATGAGCAGTTCTTC. It translates to CASSSDYNEQFF.

The V and J genes are TRBV7-8 and TRBJ2-5, with 14 bases matching TRBD2. V lost 11 bases to trimming and J lost 1 base; unmatched junction nucleotides: 12. The CDR3 sequence is 17 residues long. Germline lookup yields CDR1 SGHVS and CDR2 FQNEAQ. The CDR3 DNA is TGTGCCGCCCGAGGCGGGACTAGCGGGAGACCCCAAGAGACCCAGTACTTC. It codes for CAARGGTSGRPQETQYF.

The CDR3, as DNA: TGCGCCAGCAGCCCCCGGGTAGCGGGTGAAAACATTCAGTACTTC. Its protein product is CASSPRVAGENIQYF. J is TRBJ2-4 and V is TRBV4-3, with 7 nucleotides matching TRBD2. In germline, CDR1 is LGHNA, CDR2 YSLEER. The CDR3 sequence is 15 residues long. V trimming: 4 bases; J trimming: 5 bases; junction bases outside the gene matches: 8.